Below are 18 T cell receptor beta chains sequenced from a single sample in a study of T cells after posttransplantation cyclophosphamide. Clones were sequenced by immunoSEQ multiplex PCR, and TCRdb holds only the in-frame ones, with some missing. Observed in the sample are over 35,000 clones, none of them singletons. The sample was PBMCs. The receptor set was obtained from a man in his forties or fifties in good health, CMV-negative, and a related stem cell transplant donor.

In its sample, this clone was seen many times. The chain employs TRBV19 and TRBJ2-7; TRBD2 might be the D (5 bases). The V end was cut by 10 bases, the J end by 1 base, with 14 bases between. The CDR3 is made up of 13 amino acids. The germline gives CDR1 LNHDA, CDR2 SQIVND (reference sequence). CDR3: CATSGFSSYEQYF. CDR3 DNA sequence: TGTGCCACCTCGGGATTCAGTTCCTACGAGCAGTACTTC.

There are many counts of this clone. The gene calls are TRBV4-3 and TRBJ2-3; 15 bases agree with TRBD2. Trimming cost V 0 bases and J 3 bases; bases outside gene matches: 4. Germline CDR1 is LGHNA and CDR2 is YSLEER. The CDR3 is 18 residues long. The CDR3 protein is CASSQDRGTSGGTDTQYF. The CDR3 DNA follows: TGCGCCAGCAGCCAAGATAGGGGGACTAGCGGGGGGACAGATACGCAGTATTTT.

At least ten counts were recorded for this clone. This chain connects TRBV14 to TRBJ2-1, with 7 bases identical to TRBD2. The trim removed 1 base at V and 2 bases at J, leaving 2 bases unmatched. This CDR3 contains 15 residues. The germline V gene encodes CDR1 SGHDN and CDR2 FVKESK. In DNA form, the CDR3 reads TGTGCCAGCAGCCAAGGACTAGCAGCCTACAATGAGCAGTTCTTC. Protein sequence: CASSQGLAAYNEQFF.

This clone was seen repeatedly, ten times or more. This chain connects TRBV25-1 to TRBJ2-2; D not resolved. V was trimmed by 4 bases and J by 2 bases, leaving 5 bases between them. The length of the CDR3 is 13 residues. Germline V gene data show CDR1 as MGHDK and CDR2 as SYGVNS. CDR3 in amino acids: CASSGSNTGELFF. The CDR3 nucleotides read TGTGCCAGCAGTGGCAGTAACACCGGGGAGCTGTTTTTT.

This clone was picked up many times. This chain links TRBV4-3 with TRBJ1-4; 10 bases are a match to TRBD1. Per the germline V gene, CDR1 is LGHNA and CDR2 is YSLEER. The CDR3 runs 15 residues. V lost 4 bases to trimming and J lost 3 bases; unmatched junction nucleotides: 2. CDR3 residues: CASSRTGGANEKLFF. As DNA, the CDR3 is TGCGCCAGCAGCCGGACAGGGGGGGCTAATGAAAAACTGTTTTTT.

At least ten counts were recorded for this clone. The gene calls are TRBV7-2 and TRBJ2-3; D unclear. The CDR3 consists of 13 residues. Germline values: CDR1 SGHTA, CDR2 FQGNSA. With 5 bases removed from V and 2 bases from J, the gap between germline ends came to 8 bases. This chain's CDR3 is CASSPRVTDTQYF. The CDR3, as DNA: TGTGCCAGCAGCCCACGGGTCACAGATACGCAGTATTTT.

This clone was observed at least ten times. The DNA of the CDR3 is TGCGCCAGCAGCCAGGCTGGGGAGGTCACAGATACGCAGTATTTT. Amino acid sequence: CASSQAGEVTDTQYF. The chain combines TRBV4-1 with TRBJ2-3; tentative D call: TRBD2 (6 bases). The CDR3 sequence is 15 residues long. The V and J ends lost 3 bases and 2 bases respectively, with 12 bases between them. From germline, CDR1 is MGHRA and CDR2 YSYEKL.

At least ten counts were recorded for this clone. The chain links TRBV5-1 to TRBJ2-7; 13 positions agree with TRBD2. This CDR3 spans 16 amino acids. Germline V gene lookup returns CDR1 SGHRS and CDR2 YFSETQ. V lost 3 bases to trimming and J lost 4 bases; unmatched junction nucleotides: 7. CDR3 DNA sequence: TGCGCCAGCAGCTCGGGAGGGGGACTAGCGGGGTACGAGCAGTACTTC. It translates to CASSSGGGLAGYEQYF.

Ten or more counts support this clone. This chain joins TRBV2 and TRBJ2-7; TRBD1 aligns across 8 bases. CDR1 is SNHLY, CDR2 FYNNEI, per germline. The CDR3 loop spans 16 amino acids. With 4 bases clipped from V and 5 bases from J, the junction kept 13 bases outside the gene matches. In nucleotides, the CDR3 is TGTGCCAGCAGTGCACGGACAGGGTATGGTAAGGACGAGCAGTACTTC. The encoded protein is CASSARTGYGKDEQYF.

This clone appeared many times. The V and J genes are TRBV19 and TRBJ1-4, with D perhaps TRBD1 (5 bases). This CDR3 comprises 13 residues. In germline, CDR1 is LNHDA, CDR2 SQIVND (reference sequence). Trimming pared 3 bases from V and 5 bases from J, leaving 7 bases between. The CDR3 nucleotides are TGTGCCAGTAGTATGCCAGGGAATGAAAAACTGTTTTTT. It codes for CASSMPGNEKLFF.

There are many counts of this clone. This chain uses TRBV7-9 with TRBJ1-2; weak D call: TRBD1 (5 bases). V was cut by 5 bases and J by 7 bases, with 20 bases left in between. The germline V gene has CDR1 SEHNR and CDR2 FQNEAQ (reference sequence). This CDR3 region has 15 residues. The CDR3 DNA follows: TGTGCCAGCAGCCTGGGCCTCCGGAGGGGCGCTGGCTACACCTTC. It specifies CASSLGLRRGAGYTF.

This clone was found many times. This chain links TRBV19 with TRBJ2-1, with D possibly TRBD2 on 5 matching bases. The V and J ends lost 6 bases and 0 bases respectively, with 15 bases between them. Germline V gives CDR1 LNHDA, CDR2 SQIVND (reference sequence). The CDR3 loop spans 16 amino acids. CDR3 in amino acids: CASSLPIATSYNEQFF. CDR3 nucleotide sequence: TGTGCCAGTAGCCTTCCAATAGCGACCTCCTACAATGAGCAGTTCTTC.

This clone was counted at least ten times. This sequence joins TRBV4-1 and TRBJ1-5; 8 bases match TRBD1. This CDR3 comprises 13 residues. Per the germline V gene, CDR1 is MGHRA and CDR2 is YSYEKL. V lost 8 bases and J lost 6; bases outside the gene matches: 6. CDR3 loop: CASSRGPGQPQHF. DNA for the CDR3: TGCGCCAGCTCCAGGGGGCCGGGTCAGCCCCAGCATTTT.

This clone came up many times. The gene calls are TRBV5-1 and TRBJ2-1, with TRBD2 as a possible D gene (7 bases). CDR3 length equals 13 residues. Germline V gene lookup returns CDR1 SGHRS and CDR2 YFSETQ. The V end lost 3 bases, the J end lost 10 bases, and 14 bases lay between the germline ends. Here the CDR3 DNA reads TGCGCCAGCAGCTCAACAGGGAGGGGCGAGCAGTTCTTC. Its translation is CASSSTGRGEQFF.

This clone was seen many times. V and J are TRBV7-2 and TRBJ1-2; D not certain. The V gene lost 5 bases and the J gene lost 0 bases, with 10 bases spanning the gap. Per the germline V gene, CDR1 is SGHTA and CDR2 is FQGNSA. The CDR3 is 14 residues long. CDR3 nucleotide sequence: TGTGCCAGCAGCCCCCGTTCGGCTAACTATGGCTACACCTTC. Translated, it gives CASSPRSANYGYTF.

This chain joins TRBV2 and TRBJ2-2; weak D call: TRBD1 (6 bases). The ends were cut back, 6 bases at V and 0 bases at J, with 11 bases in the middle. The CDR3 extends over 15 amino acids. The germline V gene encodes CDR1 SNHLY and CDR2 FYNNEI. For the CDR3, the DNA is TGTGCCAGCAGCCCTCCAGGGGCGAACACCGGGGAGCTGTTTTTT. Its protein is CASSPPGANTGELFF.

This clone has a handful of counts. The V call is TRBV27, the J call TRBJ2-2, with 11 bases fitting TRBD1. The CDR3 extends over 16 amino acids. Germline V lookup: CDR1 MNHEY, CDR2 SMNVEV (reference sequence). J gave up 4 bases and V 6 bases, and 7 bases lay outside the gene matches. The CDR3 DNA reads TGTGCCAGCAGCTCCCGGGACAGGGGGATCACCGGGGAGCTGTTTTTT. Translating it yields CASSSRDRGITGELFF.

In this sample, this clone turned up many times. The chain carries TRBV5-8 and TRBJ2-1; 7 bases fit TRBD2. Germline values: CDR1 SGHTS, CDR2 YDEGEE. V gave up 1 base and J gave up 5 bases; unmatched junction bases: 6. The CDR3 extends over 15 amino acids. DNA of the CDR3: TGTGCCAGCAGCTTGTTATGGGGGGGAGACAATGAGCAGTTCTTC. Its translation: CASSLLWGGDNEQFF.